The sequence of this TCR beta chain was determined in a study of shared clonotypes between healthy human individuals. CDR1 is KGHSH, CDR2 LQKENI, per germline. The CDR3 extends over 14 amino acids. J gave up 0 bases and V 6 bases, and 5 bases lay outside the gene matches. Study results and caveats: Naive subsets typically showed greater estimated richness than memory subsets. Non-shared clonotypes showed lower generation probabilities than clonotypes common to all four donors. With a few donors compared, around 5% of naive CD4 clonotypes were shared.

Remarks on this clone: The antigen is unknown. The same CDR3 is also encoded by other DNA sequences in this sample.

Repertoires were generated with immunoSEQ multiplex PCR, while TCRdb's copy carries only in-frame clones and drops some. The table includes 900,000 to 1,200,000 clones, 78% detected once. The V call is TRBV18, the J call TRBJ2-7; 7 bases map to TRBD1. The receptor was isolated from a young man in good health. Some clones in this sample may be carry-over from other donors' samples. The specimen was memory CD4+ T cells from PBMCs. The subset here: CD45RA-negative fraction. CDR3 protein: CASSPRDSSYEQYF. As DNA, the CDR3 is TGTGCCAGCTCGCCCCGGGACAGCTCCTACGAGCAGTACTTC.